This T cell receptor beta chain was obtained from a study of memory CD4+ T cells and cytomegalovirus serostatus. Study findings and constraints: Of about 150 reported CMV TCRbeta sequences, around 62 were found in memory CD4+ repertoires.

TCRdb's table, derived via immunoSEQ multiplex PCR, lists solely in-frame clones and lacks some. This table holds 50,000 to 65,000 clones, around 83% found once. Concerning this clone: Its antigen remains unidentified.

The sort gate was single viable CD3+CD4+CD8-CD45RO+ cells for memory CD4+ T cells. Germline assignment: CDR1 WSHSY and CDR2 SAAADI. The ends lost 6 bases at V and 5 bases at J; junction bases unmatched: 7. This CDR3 region has 14 residues. This TCR was recovered from an adult in good health and CMV-seropositive. V usage is TRBV10-2 and J usage is TRBJ2-1; 7 positions agree with TRBD1. Source material: memory CD4+ T cells from blood. The CDR3 here is CASRSGTVNNEQFF. The CDR3 region has the DNA TGCGCCAGCAGATCCGGGACAGTAAACAATGAGCAGTTCTTC.